The next 25 T cell receptor beta chains were all read from a single sample in a study of somatic mutations in cytotoxic T cells in rheumatoid arthritis. Using immunoSEQ multiplex PCR, the repertoire was profiled, and TCRdb retains in-frame clones only, with some absent. This sample has roughly 11,000 clones; 70% to 80% occur once, and the top ten carry roughly a third. Input material: CD8+ T cells sorted from blood. These receptors all come from an adult with rheumatoid arthritis.

J is TRBJ2-3 and V is TRBV28; no clear D gene. Germline V gene sequence: CDR1 MDHEN, CDR2 SYDVKM. CDR3 length equals 14 residues. Deletions cut 3 bases from V and 5 bases from J, with 12 bases between. The CDR3 bases are TGTGCCAGCAGTTTCTCATTAGGGCGAGATACGCAGTATTTT. Its protein is CASSFSLGRDTQYF.

The chain links TRBV4-3 to TRBJ2-2; 9 bases map to TRBD2. V trimming: 1 base; J trimming: 4 bases; junction bases outside the gene matches: 4. This CDR3 contains 16 residues. Per germline, CDR1 LGHNA and CDR2 YSLEER. CDR3 nucleotide sequence: TGCGCCAGCAGCCAAGGATTGACTAGCGGCACCGGGGAGCTGTTTTTT. Translation: CASSQGLTSGTGELFF.

This rearrangement joins TRBV13 to TRBJ1-2; unclear D gene. Germline CDR1 and CDR2: PRHDT and FYEKMQ (reference sequence). This CDR3 has 13 residues. The V gene lost 5 bases and the J gene lost 8 bases, with 15 bases spanning the gap. CDR3 in amino acids: CASSQMELQGYTF. CDR3 sequence (DNA): TGTGCCAGCAGCCAGATGGAGCTACAGGGCTACACCTTC.

This clone was recorded a few times. V is TRBV7-2 and J is TRBJ1-2, with D unclear. This CDR3 is 15 amino acids long. Germline V lookup: CDR1 SGHTA, CDR2 FQGNSA. Between the trimmed V and J ends, which lost 5 bases and 2 bases, there was a span of 15 bases. The CDR3 DNA reads as TGTGCCAGCAGCCACGGCCTTAACGGAAACTATGGCTACACCTTC. This codes for CASSHGLNGNYGYTF.

V and J are TRBV7-9 and TRBJ2-1, with D possibly matching TRBD1 (5 bases). CDR3 length: 14 residues. Deletions cut 0 bases from V and 6 bases from J, with 9 bases between. Per germline, CDR1 SEHNR and CDR2 FQNEAQ (reference sequence). CDR3 in DNA: TGTGCCAGCAGCTTAGCGATCAGGGCCAATGAGCAGTTCTTC. Amino acids: CASSLAIRANEQFF.

In this sample, this clone turned up a few times. The V gene is TRBV7-9, the J gene TRBJ2-1; TRBD1 is a possible D gene (6 bases). This CDR3 contains 17 residues. Looked up from germline, CDR1 is SEHNR and CDR2 is FQNEAQ (reference sequence). V was cut by 1 base and J by 7 bases, with 20 bases left in between. CDR3 DNA: TGTGCCAGCAGCTTAGGTTGGGGGTCAGGGGAGCGTAATGAGCAGTTCTTC. Its protein product is CASSLGWGSGERNEQFF.

The chain employs TRBV27 and TRBJ1-2; 10 bases are shared with TRBD1. The CDR3 runs 17 residues. The V gene's germline CDR1 is MNHEY and CDR2 SMNVEV (reference sequence). The J segment lost 0 bases and the V segment lost 8 bases, leaving 12 bases of the junction unmatched. Written as DNA, the CDR3 is TGTGCCAGCCGTCAATCGGGACAGGGGAACCCTAACTATGGCTACACCTTC. Encoded protein: CASRQSGQGNPNYGYTF.

The rearrangement joins TRBV5-6 to TRBJ2-7; 7 bases align to TRBD1. Germline V gene lookup returns CDR1 SGHDT and CDR2 YYEEEE. V trimming: 3 bases; J trimming: 7 bases; junction bases outside the gene matches: 7. This CDR3 contains 13 residues. The CDR3 coding sequence is TGTGCCAGCAGCTGGGGGACAGTCTGGGAGCAGTACTTC. It translates to CASSWGTVWEQYF.

The chain uses TRBV30 and TRBJ2-4; possibly TRBD1 for D (6 bases). V lost 1 base to trimming and J lost 0 bases, with 13 bases between them. The CDR3 has 16 residues. From germline, CDR1 is GTSNPN and CDR2 SVGIG (reference sequence). CDR3 amino acids: CAWSATGFLAKNIQYF. DNA of the CDR3: TGTGCCTGGAGTGCGACAGGCTTTCTAGCCAAAAACATTCAGTACTTC.

The chain links TRBV5-1 to TRBJ2-7, with D possibly TRBD1 on 5 matching bases. V was shortened by 2 bases and J by 2 bases, with 11 bases between the two germline ends. This CDR3 has 14 residues. CDR1 is SGHRS and CDR2 is YFSETQ in the germline V gene. In DNA form, the CDR3 reads TGCGCCAGCAGCTTAGGAACAGGAACCTACGAGCAGTACTTC. Protein product: CASSLGTGTYEQYF.

This rearrangement joins TRBV30 to TRBJ2-7; D gene uncertain. Germline loops: CDR1 GTSNPN, CDR2 SVGIG (reference sequence). V was cut by 2 bases and J by 9 bases, with 26 bases left in between. This CDR3 has 16 amino acids. CDR3 sequence reads: CAWSPPAAGKRDAQYF. CDR3 nucleotide sequence: TGTGCCTGGAGTCCCCCGGCGGCAGGCAAGCGTGATGCGCAGTACTTC.

As DNA, the CDR3 is TGTGCCAGCGAAGGGGCAGGGGCCTACGAGCAGTACTTC. This gives the protein CASEGAGAYEQYF. This rearrangement joins TRBV6-5 to TRBJ2-7; D is possibly TRBD1 (6 bases). V shed 8 bases and J shed 2 bases, with 13 bases lying between them. Germline loops: CDR1 MNHEY, CDR2 SVGAGI. This CDR3 region has 13 residues.

The chain employs TRBV14 and TRBJ2-7; D perhaps matches TRBD2 (5 bases). The CDR3 runs to 16 residues. V lost 4 bases and J 6 bases, leaving 22 bases between the germline ends. Germline CDR1 is SGHDN and CDR2 is FVKESK. The DNA of the CDR3 is TGTGCCAGCAGCCCCCCAAGCCTCCGGGGTCTACGCGAGCAGTACTTC. Protein sequence: CASSPPSLRGLREQYF.

The rearrangement joins TRBV6-1 to TRBJ2-5, with 9 bases lining up with TRBD2. This CDR3 region has 14 residues. Germline-derived CDR1 and CDR2 are MNHNS and SASEGT. J lost 0 bases, V lost 8 bases, and 4 bases had no gene match. The CDR3 nucleotides are TGTGCCAGCGAAGCGGGAGGCGACCAAGAGACCCAGTACTTC. Translating it yields CASEAGGDQETQYF.

On this clone itself: The junction and the germline gene differ at one end; a read error may be behind it. The chain links TRBV6-1 to TRBJ1-4; TRBD1 aligns across 7 bases. Germline V gene lookup returns CDR1 MNHNS and CDR2 SASEGT. The CDR3 consists of 15 residues. DNA for the CDR3: TGTGCCAGCAGTGGCTGGACAGGAACTAATGAAAAGCTGTTTTTT. It specifies CASSGWTGTNEKLFF.

The chain carries TRBV29-1 and TRBJ2-7, with 7 bases aligning to TRBD2. CDR3 length: 15 residues. The V gene's germline CDR1 is SQVTM and CDR2 ANQGSEA. Trimming took 0 bases from V and 3 from J; bases not matched to a gene: 8. CDR3 sequence: CSVEDRASGYYEQYF. CDR3 nucleotide sequence: TGCAGCGTTGAAGATAGGGCTAGCGGATACTACGAGCAGTACTTC.

J is TRBJ1-2 and V is TRBV28; TRBD1 is a possible D gene (6 bases). Germline V lookup: CDR1 MDHEN, CDR2 SYDVKM. The CDR3 runs to 15 residues. V gave up 6 bases and J gave up 4 bases, with 18 bases separating them. CDR3 sequence (DNA): TGTGCCAGCAGAGCGCCCACAGGGTCTGGCTATGGCTACACCTTC. This translates into CASRAPTGSGYGYTF.

The chain links TRBV11-2 to TRBJ2-3; D is ambiguous. The germline V and J ends were trimmed by 0 bases and 0 bases, with 10 bases remaining between them. Germline V gene sequence: CDR1 SGHAT, CDR2 FQNNGV. The length of the CDR3 is 16 residues. As DNA, the CDR3 is TGTGCCAGCAGCTTAGATTGGTTAATAAGCACAGATACGCAGTATTTT. Its protein is CASSLDWLISTDTQYF.

This CDR3 is CASSQDRVSTLPSGELFF. As DNA, the CDR3 is TGTGCCAGCAGCCAAGATAGAGTTTCGACTTTACCGTCCGGGGAGCTGTTTTTT. The genes are TRBV4-2 and TRBJ2-2; D remains unclear. Per the germline V gene, CDR1 is LGHNA and CDR2 is YNFKEQ. Trimming left V 0 bases short and J 6 bases short, with 20 bases between. CDR3 length: 18 residues.

The V call is TRBV11-2, the J call TRBJ2-5; 7 nucleotides match TRBD2. The CDR3 totals 15 residues. Looked up from germline, CDR1 is SGHAT and CDR2 is FQNNGV. Trimming took 4 bases from V and 4 from J; bases not matched to a gene: 9. The CDR3 sequence: CASSSQLVAGETQYF. The CDR3 DNA reads as TGTGCCAGCAGCTCCCAGTTAGTAGCGGGAGAGACCCAGTACTTC.

The J gene is TRBJ2-7, the V gene TRBV19, with 9 nucleotides matching TRBD1. Germline loops: CDR1 LNHDA, CDR2 SQIVND (reference sequence). The CDR3 totals 12 residues. Trimming at V came to 5 bases and at J to 9 bases, leaving 5 bases not matched to a gene. The CDR3 DNA follows: TGTGCCAGTAGTTTGACAGGGGGTACGCAGTACTTC. It specifies CASSLTGGTQYF.

V is TRBV13 and J is TRBJ2-6; D not resolved. CDR1 PRHDT and CDR2 FYEKMQ come from the germline V gene (reference sequence). V was pared by 5 bases and J by 2 bases, with 1 base between. The length of the CDR3 is 12 residues. The CDR3 region is CASSPGANVLTF. The DNA for the CDR3 is TGTGCCAGCAGCCCTGGGGCCAACGTCCTGACTTTC.

The genes are TRBV11-3 and TRBJ2-7, with a weak D call TRBD1 (5 bases). CDR1 and CDR2 (germline): SGHNT, YENEEA. This CDR3 spans 14 amino acids. With 0 bases removed from V and 0 bases from J, the gap between germline ends came to 6 bases. The CDR3 sequence: CASSLEGASYEQYF. The CDR3, as DNA: TGTGCCAGCAGCTTAGAAGGGGCCTCCTACGAGCAGTACTTC.

V gene TRBV5-4 combines with J gene TRBJ2-7; D unclear. The CDR3 has 13 amino acids. The germline V gene encodes CDR1 SGHNT and CDR2 YYREEE (reference sequence). Trimming removed 4 bases at V and 4 bases at J, with 12 bases between. CDR3 DNA sequence: TGTGCCAGCAGCGCCTCTAGGGCTTACGAGCAGTACTTC. Translation gives CASSASRAYEQYF.

The V call is TRBV7-2, the J call TRBJ2-2; D remains ambiguous. The CDR3 sequence is 16 residues long. The germline V and J ends were trimmed by 2 bases and 3 bases, with 13 bases remaining between them. The V gene's germline CDR1 is SGHTA and CDR2 FQGNSA. The CDR3 bases are TGTGCCAGCAGCTTATCGATTTCCGCCGACACCGGGGAGCTGTTTTTT. Amino acid sequence: CASSLSISADTGELFF.